This passage covers 21 T cell receptor beta chains from one sample sequenced in a study of T cells in localized non-small cell lung cancer. This table comes from immunoSEQ multiplex PCR, and its TCRdb copy is limited to in-frame clones, with some not included. This repertoire shows about 14,000 clones, 65% to 85% found once; its top ten account for roughly 3.7%. The sequencing used peripheral blood, collected before any cancer treatment. Source of these receptors: a female donor of 60 years or more with stage I squamous cell lung carcinoma.

This clone has a single count. This sequence joins TRBV9 and TRBJ2-3; perhaps TRBD2 as D (5 bases). V lost 0 bases, J lost 3 bases, and 14 bases lay in between. Germline V lookup: CDR1 SGDLS, CDR2 YYNGEE. The CDR3 loop spans 16 amino acids. The DNA of the CDR3 is TGTGCCAGCAGCGTAGGACACGGGATTGAAACAGATACGCAGTATTTT. Its protein is CASSVGHGIETDTQYF. The whole variable domain, filled in from reference TRBV9 and TRBJ2-3, reads DSGVTQTPKHLITATGQRVTLRCSPRSGDLSVYWYQQSLDQGLQFLIQYYNGEERAKGNILERFSAQQFPDLHSELNLSSLELGDSALYFCASSVGHGIETDTQYFGPGTRLTVL.

Comment on this clone: In the same sample, other DNA sequences code for this CDR3. The chain recombines TRBV4-3 with TRBJ2-5, with D perhaps TRBD2 (6 bases). Germline V lookup: CDR1 LGHNA, CDR2 YSLEER. The germline V and J ends were trimmed by 4 bases and 1 base, with 7 bases remaining between them. This CDR3 is built from 13 residues. CDR3 loop: CASSPGVQETQYF. The CDR3 nucleotides are TGCGCCAGCAGCCCGGGGGTCCAAGAGACCCAGTACTTC.

In this sample, this clone turned up a few times. The chain uses TRBV6-5 and TRBJ1-2, with D hard to call. The germline V and J ends were trimmed by 0 bases and 8 bases, with 7 bases remaining between them. CDR1 is MNHEY, CDR2 SVGAGI, per germline. The CDR3 is made up of 12 amino acids. The CDR3 loop is CASSYSRFGYTF. In DNA form, the CDR3 reads TGTGCCAGCAGTTACTCGAGGTTCGGCTACACCTTC.

J is TRBJ1-3 and V is TRBV11-3; D unclear. Looked up from germline, CDR1 is SGHNT and CDR2 is YENEEA. CDR3 size: 14 residues. Trimming removed 5 bases at V and 8 bases at J, with 16 bases between. The CDR3 sequence is CASSIGAKADTIYF. For the CDR3, the DNA is TGTGCCAGCAGCATCGGCGCGAAGGCGGACACCATATATTTT.

J is TRBJ1-4 and V is TRBV7-9; D is uncertain. This CDR3 is 11 amino acids long. V was cut by 5 bases and J by 4 bases, with 2 bases left in between. Germline loops: CDR1 SEHNR, CDR2 FQNEAQ (reference sequence). The CDR3 loop is CASSRNEKLFF. The CDR3 nucleotides are TGTGCCAGCAGCCGTAATGAAAAACTGTTTTTT.

The J gene is TRBJ1-3, the V gene TRBV29-1, with 7 bases aligning to TRBD1. The length of the CDR3 is 14 residues. V trimming: 7 bases; J trimming: 1 base; junction bases outside the gene matches: 7. CDR1 and CDR2 (germline): SQVTM, ANQGSEA. The CDR3 region is CSATAGGSGNTIYF. The CDR3 nucleotides read TGCAGCGCAACCGCAGGGGGATCTGGAAACACCATATATTTT.

This clone was seen only once. This chain joins TRBV4-1 and TRBJ1-1; D not certain. This CDR3 region has 16 residues. The V end was cut by 1 base, the J end by 0 bases, with 12 bases between. Looked up from germline, CDR1 is MGHRA and CDR2 is YSYEKL. The CDR3 bases are TGCGCCAGCAGCCAAGGCCCAATCGGGATGAACACTGAAGCTTTCTTT. This codes for CASSQGPIGMNTEAFF.

The chain employs TRBV7-2 and TRBJ1-4; D remains unclear. The V end lost 5 bases, the J end lost 5 bases, and 18 bases lay between the germline ends. This CDR3 is 16 amino acids long. CDR1 and CDR2 (germline): SGHTA, FQGNSA. This CDR3 reads CASSPGPIIRNEKLFF. CDR3 sequence (DNA): TGTGCCAGCAGCCCCGGGCCAATCATAAGGAATGAAAAACTGTTTTTT.

This chain uses TRBV19 with TRBJ1-5; TRBD1 aligns across 8 bases. Germline CDR1 and CDR2: LNHDA and SQIVND (reference sequence). This CDR3 is built from 13 residues. The V segment lost 10 bases and the J segment 4 bases; nucleotides outside the gene matches: 6. DNA of the CDR3: TGTGCCACCGGGACAGGAACAAATCAGCCCCAGCATTTT. Its translation is CATGTGTNQPQHF.

This sequence joins TRBV30 and TRBJ1-1, with D unclear. CDR3 length equals 14 residues. V was clipped by 1 base and J by 7 bases, with 16 bases between them. The V gene's germline CDR1 is GTSNPN and CDR2 SVGIG (reference sequence). CDR3 in amino acids: CAWSAPLLGFEAFF. Written as DNA, the CDR3 is TGTGCCTGGAGTGCCCCTTTGTTGGGATTTGAAGCTTTCTTT.

The chain carries TRBV11-2 and TRBJ1-4; D remains unclear. The CDR3 is made up of 15 amino acids. The germline V gene has CDR1 SGHAT and CDR2 FQNNGV. V was clipped by 5 bases and J by 3 bases, with 13 bases between them. The CDR3 coding sequence is TGTGCCAGCAGCAATGGGCTAGTTGCTAATGAAAAACTGTTTTTT. Protein: CASSNGLVANEKLFF.

This clone was found once. The CDR3 nucleotides read TGTGCCAGCAGCTTGTTAGCGGGGGGGCAGGCTGAGCAGTTCTTC. Residues: CASSLLAGGQAEQFF. The chain recombines TRBV7-2 with TRBJ2-1, with 11 nucleotides matching TRBD2. This CDR3 has 15 residues. J lost 9 bases, V lost 3 bases, and 7 bases had no gene match. CDR1 is SGHTA, CDR2 FQGNSA, per germline.

V gene TRBV4-2 combines with J gene TRBJ1-2, with 12 positions matching TRBD1. Germline V gene lookup returns CDR1 LGHNA and CDR2 YNFKEQ. The CDR3 is made up of 14 amino acids. V was pared by 4 bases and J by 8 bases, with 5 bases of the junction left unmatched. In DNA, the CDR3 is TGTGCCAGCAGCCGGGGACAGGGGGCGAGGGGCTACACCTTC. It is translated as CASSRGQGARGYTF.

The chain is built from TRBV7-2 and TRBJ1-2; a possible D gene is TRBD1 (5 bases). From germline, CDR1 is SGHTA and CDR2 FQGNSA. V lost 1 base and J lost 6, with 18 bases in between. The CDR3 extends over 16 amino acids. DNA of the CDR3: TGTGCCAGCAGCTTAGGATGGGTGGGCAGGACAAATGGCTACACCTTC. Translated: CASSLGWVGRTNGYTF.

This chain connects TRBV7-8 to TRBJ2-7, with TRBD1 as a possible D gene (6 bases). The CDR3 runs 18 residues. Trimming took off 4 bases at V and 0 bases at J, with 22 bases between the two ends. The germline CDR1 and CDR2 sequences are SGHVS and FQNEAQ. CDR3 sequence reads: CASSSHGTLNKGSYEQYF. The CDR3 bases are TGTGCCAGCAGCTCACATGGGACATTGAACAAGGGCTCCTACGAGCAGTACTTC.

The J gene is TRBJ2-2, the V gene TRBV4-1, with D possibly TRBD2 on 6 matching bases. Trimming stripped 0 bases from V and 6 bases from J, with 14 bases between. From germline, CDR1 is MGHRA and CDR2 YSYEKL. The CDR3 loop spans 16 amino acids. The chain's CDR3 is CASSQDRLGLPGELFF. CDR3 nucleotides: TGCGCCAGCAGCCAAGATAGACTAGGATTGCCCGGGGAGCTGTTTTTT.

The chain has TRBV6-1 and TRBJ1-2; weak D call: TRBD1 (6 bases). Germline loops: CDR1 MNHNS, CDR2 SASEGT. This CDR3 has 14 residues. V gave up 7 bases and J gave up 5 bases, with 17 bases separating them. CDR3 coding DNA: TGTGCCAGCAATCCACAGGGAATCGTATATGGCTACACCTTC. Translating gives CASNPQGIVYGYTF.

This chain links TRBV4-1 with TRBJ1-2; 9 nucleotides agree with TRBD1. The CDR3 loop spans 15 amino acids. Germline CDR1 and CDR2: MGHRA and YSYEKL. V was clipped by 5 bases and J by 2 bases; unmatched bases: 6. In DNA form, the CDR3 reads TGCGCCAGCAGCTCGAGACAGGGGGGGAACTATGGCTACACCTTC. Translation: CASSSRQGGNYGYTF.

This clone was recorded a few times. This chain connects TRBV5-6 to TRBJ2-6; 7 nucleotides line up with TRBD2. V lost 4 bases, J lost 3 bases, and 10 bases stayed unmatched. Germline CDR1 reads SGHDT; CDR2 reads YYEEEE. CDR3 size: 17 residues. The CDR3 loop reads CASSPGRGHIGANVLTF. In DNA, the CDR3 is TGTGCCAGCAGCCCAGGGAGGGGCCACATTGGGGCCAACGTCCTGACTTTC. Looking up the rest from reference TRBV5-6 and TRBJ2-6 gives the full variable domain: DAGVTQSPTHLIKTRGQQVTLRCSPKSGHDTVSWYQQALGQGPQFIFQYYEEEERQRGNFPDRFSGHQFPNYSSELNVNALLLGDSALYLCASSPGRGHIGANVLTFGAGSRLTVL.

The V and J genes are TRBV30 and TRBJ2-2, with a weak D call TRBD2 (6 bases). The V gene lost 0 bases and the J gene lost 7 bases, with 18 bases spanning the gap. This CDR3 spans 16 amino acids. CDR1 and CDR2 from the germline V gene are GTSNPN and SVGIG (reference sequence). The CDR3 coding sequence is TGTGCCTGGAGTGTACTGAATCCGGGGGTGGACGGGGAGCTGTTTTTT. The encoded protein is CAWSVLNPGVDGELFF.

V usage is TRBV9 and J usage is TRBJ2-1, with D uncertain. Trimming left V 2 bases short and J 4 bases short, with 13 bases between. CDR1 is SGDLS and CDR2 is YYNGEE in the germline V gene. The CDR3 is 15 amino acids. Here the CDR3 reads CASSVEGQSYNEQFF. The DNA for the CDR3 is TGTGCCAGCAGCGTTGAAGGGCAGTCTTACAATGAGCAGTTCTTC.